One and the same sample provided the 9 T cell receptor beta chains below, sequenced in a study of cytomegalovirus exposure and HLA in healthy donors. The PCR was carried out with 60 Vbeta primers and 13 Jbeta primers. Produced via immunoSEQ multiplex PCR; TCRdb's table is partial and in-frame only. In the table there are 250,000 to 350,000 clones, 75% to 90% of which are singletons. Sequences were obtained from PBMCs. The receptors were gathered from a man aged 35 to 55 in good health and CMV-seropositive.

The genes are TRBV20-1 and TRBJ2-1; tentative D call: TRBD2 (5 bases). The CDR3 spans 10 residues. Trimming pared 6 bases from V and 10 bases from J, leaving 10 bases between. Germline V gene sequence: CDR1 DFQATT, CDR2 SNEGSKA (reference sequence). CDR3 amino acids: CSARLNEQFF. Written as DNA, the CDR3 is TGCAGTGCACGACTAAACGAGCAGTTCTTC.

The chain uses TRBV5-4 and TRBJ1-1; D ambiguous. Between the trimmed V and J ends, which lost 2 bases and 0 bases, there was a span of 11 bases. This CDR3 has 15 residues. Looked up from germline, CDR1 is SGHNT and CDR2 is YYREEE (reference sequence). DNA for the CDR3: TGTGCCAGCAGCTTTTTTGGCAGGATGAACACTGAAGCTTTCTTT. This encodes CASSFFGRMNTEAFF.

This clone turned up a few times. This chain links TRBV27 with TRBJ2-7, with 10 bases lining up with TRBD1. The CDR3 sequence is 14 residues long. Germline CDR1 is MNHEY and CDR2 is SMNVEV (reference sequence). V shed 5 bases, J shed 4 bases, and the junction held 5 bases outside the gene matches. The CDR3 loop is CASSLGQGTYEQYF. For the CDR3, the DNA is TGTGCCAGCAGTCTGGGACAGGGGACATACGAGCAGTACTTC.

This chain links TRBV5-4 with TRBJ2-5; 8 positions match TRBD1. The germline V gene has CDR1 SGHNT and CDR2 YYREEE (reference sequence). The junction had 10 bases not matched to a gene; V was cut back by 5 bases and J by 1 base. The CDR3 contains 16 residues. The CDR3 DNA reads TGTGCCAGCAGTGAACCAGGGGGCGGTGGCCAAGAGACCCAGTACTTC. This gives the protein CASSEPGGGGQETQYF.

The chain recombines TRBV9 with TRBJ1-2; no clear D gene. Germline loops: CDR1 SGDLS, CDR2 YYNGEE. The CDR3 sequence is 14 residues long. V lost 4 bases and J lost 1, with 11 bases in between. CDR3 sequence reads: CASSPYEVNYGYTF. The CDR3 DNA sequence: TGTGCCAGCAGCCCGTATGAGGTTAACTATGGCTACACCTTC. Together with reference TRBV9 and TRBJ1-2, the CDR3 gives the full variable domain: DSGVTQTPKHLITATGQRVTLRCSPRSGDLSVYWYQQSLDQGLQFLIQYYNGEERAKGNILERFSAQQFPDLHSELNLSSLELGDSALYFCASSPYEVNYGYTFGSGTRLTVV.

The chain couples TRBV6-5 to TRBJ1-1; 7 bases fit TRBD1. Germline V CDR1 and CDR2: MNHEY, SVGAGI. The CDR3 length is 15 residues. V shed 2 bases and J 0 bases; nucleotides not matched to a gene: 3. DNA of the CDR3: TGTGCCAGCAGTTACGGGACAGCTGTGAACACTGAAGCTTTCTTT. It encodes CASSYGTAVNTEAFF.

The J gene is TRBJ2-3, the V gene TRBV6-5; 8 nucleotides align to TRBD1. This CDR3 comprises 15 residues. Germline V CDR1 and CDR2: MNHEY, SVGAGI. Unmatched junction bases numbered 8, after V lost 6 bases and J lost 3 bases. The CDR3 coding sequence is TGTGCCAGCAGCCTACAGGGGGTGAGAACAGATACGCAGTATTTT. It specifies CASSLQGVRTDTQYF.

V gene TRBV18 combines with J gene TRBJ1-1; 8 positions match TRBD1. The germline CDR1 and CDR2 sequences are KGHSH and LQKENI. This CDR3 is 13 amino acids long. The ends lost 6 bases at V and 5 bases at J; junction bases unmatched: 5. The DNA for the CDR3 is TGTGCCAGCTCGGACAGGGTTCGGACTGAAGCTTTCTTT. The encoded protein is CASSDRVRTEAFF.

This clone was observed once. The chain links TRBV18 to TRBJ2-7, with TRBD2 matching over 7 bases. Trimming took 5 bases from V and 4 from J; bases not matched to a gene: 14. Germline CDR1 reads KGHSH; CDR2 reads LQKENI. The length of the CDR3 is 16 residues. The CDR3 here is CASSSELGEGGYEQYF. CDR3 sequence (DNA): TGTGCCAGCTCATCCGAGTTGGGGGAGGGCGGGTACGAGCAGTACTTC.